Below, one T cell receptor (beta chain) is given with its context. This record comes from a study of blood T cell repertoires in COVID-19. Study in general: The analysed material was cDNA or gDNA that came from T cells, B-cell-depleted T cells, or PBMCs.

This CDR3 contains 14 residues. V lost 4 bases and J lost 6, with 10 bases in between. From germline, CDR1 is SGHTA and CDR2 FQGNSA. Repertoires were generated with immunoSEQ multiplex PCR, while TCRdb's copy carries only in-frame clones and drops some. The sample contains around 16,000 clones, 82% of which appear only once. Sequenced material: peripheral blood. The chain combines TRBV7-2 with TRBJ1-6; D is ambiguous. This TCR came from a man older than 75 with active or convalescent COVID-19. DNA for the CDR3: TGTGCCAGCAGCTACGAAACAACTAATTCACCCCTCCACTTT. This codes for CASSYETTNSPLHF.